The TCR beta chain under discussion was sequenced for a study of neurological immune-mediated disorders (dated by TCRdb to the late 2010s). In terms of the full investigation: Peripheral blood TCR-beta repertoires from patients with HTLV-I-associated myelopathy (HAM/TSP), patients with multiple sclerosis, and healthy controls were compared in the study using UMI-based sequencing. Longitudinal samples, technical triplicates and paired sorted CD4+ and CD8+ T-cell subsets, alongside PBMC samples, were included among the roughly 98 TCR-beta libraries. The cohort was made up of about 68 subjects, consisting of around 14 HAM/TSP patients, around 35 multiple sclerosis patients and around 20 healthy controls.

For the unsorted PBMC libraries, 2 million PBMCs were stored in RNAlater at -80 degrees C until RNA extraction and were used to generate the libraries. Peripheral blood was subjected to Ficoll-Hypaque density gradient centrifugation to isolate PBMCs, which were then cryopreserved in liquid nitrogen. General findings and caveats noted by the study authors: No identical CDR3 amino acid sequences were shared among expanded clones across subjects, suggesting private TCR-beta repertoires in all groups. The highest TCR clonal expansion was observed in HAM/TSP patients, whereas the lowest was observed in MS patients, even when compared with healthy controls.

cDNA was synthesized by template-switch 5'RACE using a primer carrying a 10-nucleotide random unique molecular identifier by which each TCR transcript was tagged. Every sequencing run yielded over 190 million TCR-beta sequences covering 15-18 subjects. The RNeasy kit was used for extraction of total RNA. The KAPA Real-time Library Amplification kit was used to amplify TCR-beta VDJ regions with primers for the TCR constant region and the 5'RACE anchor. Sample indexes and Illumina adaptors were added in a first PCR, after which library yield was increased in a second PCR. After Ampure bead purification, the TCR product of roughly 650 bp was size-selected on a 2% E-gel SizeSelection system. Before pooling, library quality was assessed on a Bioanalyzer, concentration was determined with Qubit, and library quantification was performed with the Kapa Library Quantification kit. An Illumina HiSeq 2500 sequenced the libraries paired-end 2 x 150 bp. To increase sequence diversity, about 25-31% phiX was spiked into each library pool. Concerning the study's data processing: The quality-filtered reads were processed with the UMI-based MiGEC pipeline, whose error correction step removed more than 80% of the raw TCR sequences. IMGT germline references were used for aligning VDJ genes, and each clonotype was defined as a unique CDR3 amino acid sequence together with its V-J genes. Clonal expansion, Shannon diversity and CDR3 relatedness (CalcPairwiseDistances, ClusterSamples) were evaluated with VDJtools, and phylogenetic trees were built with CLCbio workbench. Clones with at least 8 unique UMIs were defined as expanded, with this threshold being based on coefficient-of-variation modelling across technical triplicates. TCRdb reprocessing: public reads trimmed at Q25 with fastp, clones called with MiXCR, in-frame beta chains kept. Under each unique CDR3 protein, matching rows form one entry showing the most common genes and DNA. TCRdb's processing, not the study's, gives the V and J calls here. Counted in this sample were about 20,000 distinct CDR3 sequences; over 25% of them appeared once. The top ten hold roughly a third of the sample.

Unmatched junction bases come to 11, with V trimmed by 5 bases and J by 7 bases. From the cysteine up to the phenylalanine, the CDR3 has a length of 17 residues. Only the CDR3 DNA stays, 51 bases, in frame from base 1. This clonotype came up many times. Its recognized antigen is unknown. Base qualities were left out, and no much larger clone turns up one base away. The chain couples TRBV12-3 or TRBV12-4 to TRBJ2-1; TRBD2 lines up with 13 middle nucleotides. The sequenced sample consisted of PBMCs. This receptor was identified in a man between 50 and 59 years old with HTLV-1-associated myelopathy (HAM/TSP). The DNA reads as follows: TGTGCCAGCAGTCCCCCCGGGACTAGCGGGGTTGGAAATGAGCAGTTCTTC. This is translated as CASSPPGTSGVGNEQFF.